The T cell receptor (beta chain) under discussion was sequenced for a study of blood T cell repertoires in COVID-19. The CDR3 covers 12 residues. The junction had 8 bases not matched to a gene; V was cut back by 10 bases and J by 9 bases. Here immunoSEQ multiplex PCR was the method, and the copy in TCRdb shows in-frame clones only, minus some. The repertoire consists of 95,000 to 150,000 clones, with 80% to 85% occurring once and the leading ten covering about 4%. The sample consisted of peripheral blood. The receptor's source is a woman aged 50 to 60 with acute or convalescent COVID-19. This chain connects TRBV12-3 or TRBV12-4 to TRBJ2-2; 7 bases are a match to TRBD1. This chain's CDR3 is CATNRGGRELFF. DNA for the CDR3: TGTGCCACCAACAGGGGCGGTAGGGAGCTGTTTTTT.